These 5 T cell receptor beta chains were sequenced from one sample in a study of regulatory T cells in long-lasting Graves disease. The time point: persistent/refractory GD, antithyroid drugs over 5 years with positive TRAb. Extracted PBMC RNA gave rise to the TCR library. Building of the TCR beta libraries involved iRepertoire HTBI primers and Arm-PCR of CDR3 regions. TCRdb processed the multiplex PCR reads anew with MiXCR; each CDR3 protein has one entry. The sample yields hundreds of thousands of distinct CDR3 sequences, 25% to 35% seen once. Sequences were derived from peripheral blood mononuclear cells (PBMCs), sampled when the disease was refractory, from a patient treated with antithyroid drugs. These receptors came from a female donor with Graves disease.

J is TRBJ2-5 and V is TRBV20-1; 9 bases map to TRBD1. The CDR3 sequence is 12 residues long. V trimming: 6 bases; J trimming: 4 bases; junction bases outside the gene matches: 3. CDR1 and CDR2 (germline): DFQATT, SNEGSKA (reference sequence). The CDR3 region is CSASTGGETQYF. The DNA for the CDR3 is TGCAGTGCCTCGACAGGGGGAGAGACCCAGTACTTC.

This clonotype came up a few times. The chain carries TRBV11-1 and TRBJ1-1; D may be TRBD1 (5 bases). This CDR3 spans 14 amino acids. CDR1 and CDR2 (germline): SGHAT, FQDESV (reference sequence). The V end lost 5 bases, the J end lost 5 bases, and 15 bases lay between the germline ends. CDR3 sequence reads: CASSPFGGRTEAFF. CDR3 nucleotides: TGTGCCAGCAGCCCCTTCGGGGGTCGGACTGAAGCTTTCTTT.

The sample holds a few counts of this clonotype. The chain joins TRBV5-1 to TRBJ2-7; 7 bases line up with TRBD1. The CDR3 length is 15 residues. Trimming took 1 base from V and 0 from J; bases not matched to a gene: 4. The germline V gene has CDR1 SGHRS and CDR2 YFSETQ. The CDR3 coding sequence is TGCGCCAGCAGCTTGCTGGGACAGAGCTCCTACGAGCAGTACTTC. Protein product: CASSLLGQSSYEQYF.

The chain recombines TRBV12-3 or TRBV12-4 with TRBJ1-3; 7 bases fit TRBD1. CDR3 length: 13 amino acids. The trim removed 5 bases at V and 4 bases at J, leaving 2 bases unmatched. In nucleotides, the CDR3 is TGTGCCAGCAGTGTGGGACAGGGAAACACCATATATTTT. Translated: CASSVGQGNTIYF.

Only one count was recorded for this clonotype. This sequence joins TRBV11-2 and TRBJ2-1; D might be TRBD2 (5 bases). V was pared by 1 base and J by 7 bases, with 14 bases between. The CDR3 is made up of 15 amino acids. Per the germline V gene, CDR1 is SGHAT and CDR2 is FQNNGV. CDR3 sequence reads: CASSLGGSDGNEQFF. The CDR3 DNA reads TGTGCCAGCAGCTTAGGTGGGAGCGATGGGAATGAGCAGTTCTTC. Full variable domain (missing parts from reference TRBV11-2 and TRBJ2-1): EAGVAQSPRYKIIEKRQSVAFWCNPISGHATLYWYQQILGQGPKLLIQFQNNGVVDDSQLPKDRFSAERLKGVDSTLKIQPAKLEDSAVYLCASSLGGSDGNEQFFGPGTRLTVL.